This T cell receptor (beta chain) derives from a study of shared clonotypes between healthy human individuals (dated by TCRdb to 2018 to 2020). Turning to the overall study: The cohort comprised a couple of women and a few men aged 18 to 49 years. For each donor, three plates each were used for CD4 naive and CD4 memory, two plates were used for CD8 naive, and one plate was used for CD8 memory. To estimate repertoire size and how much clonotype sharing occurs between individuals, the study deeply sequenced the blood TCR repertoires of five healthy adults. Different laboratories and diverse techniques were used to prepare libraries and sequence TCR repertoires, to increase sequencing depth and limit assay-specific biases. Each donor's leukapheresis produced roughly between roughly 0.94 and 9.5 billion PBMCs.

Including cysteine and phenylalanine, the CDR3 has 15 amino acids. Only the CDR3 part of the read is kept: 45 bases, read in frame from the first base. From a lookup of the germline V gene, CDR1 and CDR2 are KGHSH and LQKENI. The germline ends are 10 bases apart after V is trimmed by 0 bases and J by 5 bases. The donors were healthy, HIV-negative adults who had no recently reported acute infections or vaccinations. Every donor was a Caucasian adult residing in Nashville, Tennessee, USA. CD4+ T cells were enriched through magnetic negative selection, after which naive cells were positively selected on CD45RA and the remaining negative fraction served as the memory subset. Blood was obtained by leukapheresis, after which PBMCs were separated by Ficoll-Histopaque density gradient centrifugation and cryopreserved in liquid nitrogen vapor phase. Analytical flow cytometry was used to check the purity and quantity of every magnetically sorted T cell population. Each sorted fraction had its genomic DNA isolated and then quantified by UV absorbance on a Nanodrop 2000c.

Using the deep immunoSEQ assay, multiplex PCR amplified TCR CDR3 regions from genomic DNA. Genomic DNA extracted from each cell subset was distributed evenly over all wells of several immunoSEQ 96-well plates, and each plate served as one replicate. For sorted subsets, roughly 0.2 ug genomic DNA, equal to about 30,000 T cell genomes, was loaded into each replicate PCR. Purified libraries were quantified with a Qubit 3.0 fluorometer, sized on a Bioanalyzer 2100, and re-quantified with the KAPA Library Quantification kit. Each immunoSEQ 96-well plate was sequenced on its own single-read 150-cycle Illumina NextSeq 550 flow cell. Turning to the authors' computational methods: Because the immunoSEQ output included only junctional sequences and no quality scores, the filtering could not be the same as the filtering used for full-length reads. To assign V/J genes and CDR3, sequences were annotated against IMGT germline references using PyIR, a Python wrapper for IgBLAST v1.9. Reads were filtered out if the reads had weak V/J assignments (E-value above 1e-6), no CDR3, stop codons, out-of-frame junctions, or ambiguous translated residues. A V3J clonotype was defined by an identical inferred V gene, J gene, and CDR3 amino acid sequence. The percentage overlap between two repertoires was calculated by dividing the number of shared unique clonotypes by the size of the smaller repertoire. Repertoire richness was assessed with RTK rarefaction, the Chao1 estimator, and Recon v2.1 estimates of unobserved clonotypes. Generation probabilities were computed with OLGA for all TCRbeta clonotypes obtained by the gDNA method from four donors. The immuneACCESS repertoire file appears here via TCRdb, limited to in-frame rearrangements. These files lack a portion of the clones; in checked studies, under half of the deficit traces to unresolved V genes, and the cause of the others is not known. That table furnishes V, J and clone size, whereas the DNA furnished D and trimming. This sample gives about 2.4 million clones in total; 80% to 95% of them show up just once. Of the sample, 0.36% is held by the ten largest clones.

General findings and caveats noted by the study authors: Because the study included only a small number of donors, the genetic and exposure-history diversity represented was limited. About 4.5% of naive CD4, approximately 3.7% of naive CD8, approximately 2.2% of memory CD4, and 0.35% to 0.5% of memory CD8 clonotypes were shared across several donors. Pairwise subsampling led to the expectation that sequencing depth would affect the degree of clonotype sharing among donors. Estimated clonotype richness was generally larger for naive than for memory subsets. Higher generation probabilities were observed for clonotypes shared by all four sorted-subset donors than for non-shared clonotypes. Sampling was limited to blood, and TCR repertoires in tissue likely differ from TCR repertoires in blood. Rarefaction of sorted-subset datasets indicated incomplete sequencing despite the large sequencing depth.

Note on this clone: Its antigen is currently not known. No base quality values were provided; no much bigger clone lies one nucleotide off.

This TCR was sampled from a man in his late teens or twenties in good health. Some clones in this sample may be carry-over from other donors' samples. The sequence is built from TRBV18 and TRBJ2-2; a confident D gene designation cannot be given. Sequencing was performed on naive CD4+ T cells from PBMCs. The cell subset or site label here, explained by the study, means: CD45RA+ positively selected. The bases read TGTGCCAGCTCACCACCCGGGCTTGGGACCGGGGAGCTGTTTTTT. It translates to CASSPPGLGTGELFF.